The 22 T cell receptor beta chains given below trace back to one sample, sequenced in a study of T-cell reconstitution after alpha-beta-depleted transplantation in children. The TCRbeta library was prepared with unique molecular identifiers. TCRdb processed the PCR reads anew with MiXCR; each CDR3 protein has one entry. This sample carries just under 350,000 distinct CDR3 sequences, about 17% of them seen once, and the ten largest clones take 35% to 50%. The starting material was PBMCs, mostly from graft donor cells, obtained 360 days after TCRalphabeta/CD19-depleted stem cell transplant. The receptors come from a male patient aged 2 to 10 who had a stem cell transplant for acute lymphoblastic leukemia, so the T cells may come from the graft donor.

This clonotype was seen a handful of times. At one end the junction does not follow the germline gene, possibly because of a read error. The CDR3 protein is CASSLGLAVPPHF. CDR3 nucleotides: TGTGCCAGCAGCTTAGGACTAGCGGTCCCACCTCACTTC. The chain is built from TRBV7-2 and TRBJ2-7, with TRBD2 identical over 9 bases. The germline gives CDR1 SGHTA, CDR2 FQGNSA. The CDR3 is 13 amino acids.

The rearrangement links TRBV6-5 to TRBJ1-2; 9 positions agree with TRBD1. V shed 6 bases and J 2 bases; nucleotides not matched to a gene: 4. Germline V gene lookup returns CDR1 MNHEY and CDR2 SVGAGI. The CDR3 has 14 residues. For the CDR3, the DNA is TGTGCCAGCAGAAAACAGGGGGCGAACTATGGCTACACCTTC. This gives the protein CASRKQGANYGYTF.

This clonotype appeared a few times. V and J are TRBV20-1 and TRBJ1-3; D may be TRBD1 (6 bases). The germline V gene has CDR1 DFQATT and CDR2 SNEGSKA (reference sequence). V lost 3 bases to trimming and J lost 3 bases, with 21 bases between them. The CDR3 has 17 residues. The CDR3 DNA reads TGCAGTGCTAGTTATGCCCCACAGGGTCATCATGGAAACACCATATATTTT. Protein: CSASYAPQGHHGNTIYF.

In this sample, this clonotype turned up many times. The rearrangement uses TRBV20-1 and TRBJ2-5, with D unclear. The CDR3 length is 13 residues. CDR1 and CDR2 (germline): DFQATT, SNEGSKA (reference sequence). Trimming took off 3 bases at V and 3 bases at J, with 11 bases between the two ends. CDR3 nucleotide sequence: TGCAGTGCTAGTCGGCGGCAAAAAGAGACCCAGTACTTC. Protein: CSASRRQKETQYF.

This clonotype was counted only a few times. The gene calls are TRBV4-1 and TRBJ1-1, with TRBD1 as a possible D gene (5 bases). The CDR3 sequence is 13 residues long. Germline V gene lookup returns CDR1 MGHRA and CDR2 YSYEKL. V was trimmed by 1 base and J by 10 bases, leaving 13 bases between them. Here the CDR3 DNA reads TGCGCCAGCAGCCAAGTCGGGGCAAGTTCAGCTTTCTTT. This encodes CASSQVGASSAFF.

The chain uses TRBV28 and TRBJ2-3, with 8 nucleotides matching TRBD2. The ends lost 7 bases at V and 1 base at J; junction bases unmatched: 7. The CDR3 is made up of 15 amino acids. Germline CDR1 is MDHEN and CDR2 is SYDVKM. The CDR3 region has the DNA TGTGCCAGCATCACAGCGGGAGCCGGCACAGATACGCAGTATTTT. Translating gives CASITAGAGTDTQYF.

Here the CDR3 reads CASSFRDGAYEQYF. In DNA, the CDR3 is TGTGCCAGCAGCTTCCGGGACGGAGCCTACGAGCAGTACTTC. The V and J genes are TRBV5-6 and TRBJ2-7, with D perhaps being TRBD1 or TRBD2 (5 bases each). This CDR3 has 14 amino acids. CDR1 SGHDT and CDR2 YYEEEE come from the germline V gene. Trimming removed 2 bases at V and 2 bases at J, with 11 bases between.

This clonotype has only a few counts. V gene TRBV4-3 combines with J gene TRBJ1-5; D is unresolved. V was clipped by 2 bases and J by 4 bases, with 9 bases between them. CDR3 length: 14 residues. Germline lookup yields CDR1 LGHNA and CDR2 YSLEER. The CDR3 here is CASSQQSRNQPQHF. The CDR3 DNA follows: TGCGCCAGCAGCCAACAATCCAGGAATCAGCCCCAGCATTTT.

This clonotype turned up a few times. The rearrangement joins TRBV29-1 to TRBJ2-5, with 16 nucleotides matching TRBD2. Germline values: CDR1 SQVTM, CDR2 ANQGSEA. This CDR3 has 17 amino acids. The V segment lost 3 bases and the J segment 5 bases; nucleotides outside the gene matches: 9. CDR3 sequence: CSVDGPGTSGRGETQYF. CDR3 nucleotides: TGCAGCGTTGATGGCCCCGGGACTAGCGGGAGGGGGGAGACCCAGTACTTC.

This clonotype was found a few times. The CDR3 sequence: CASSRAGDYEQYF. For the CDR3, the DNA is TGCGCCAGCAGTCGCGCAGGGGACTACGAGCAGTACTTC. The chain joins TRBV5-1 to TRBJ2-7; the D gene is possibly TRBD1 (6 bases). The V end was cut by 5 bases, the J end by 3 bases, with 12 bases between. The germline gives CDR1 SGHRS, CDR2 YFSETQ. The CDR3 is 13 residues long.

The sample holds a few counts of this clonotype. The chain recombines TRBV10-3 with TRBJ2-2; D possibly matches TRBD1 or TRBD2 (5 bases each). There are 14 residues in the CDR3. CDR1 ENHRY and CDR2 SYGVKD come from the germline V gene. V was trimmed by 7 bases and J by 1 base, leaving 10 bases between them. DNA for the CDR3: TGTGCCATCAAACGGGGCCTGAACACCGGGGAGCTGTTTTTT. This translates into CAIKRGLNTGELFF.

The table lists this clonotype with a few counts. The chain carries TRBV20-1 and TRBJ1-5; D uncertain. Germline values: CDR1 DFQATT, CDR2 SNEGSKA (reference sequence). With 0 bases removed from V and 1 base from J, the gap between germline ends came to 7 bases. The CDR3 is 14 residues long. CDR3 sequence (DNA): TGCAGTGCTAGAGATCAGCAAAGCAATCAGCCCCAGCATTTT. Translated, it gives CSARDQQSNQPQHF.

This clonotype was recorded at least ten times. V gene TRBV4-1 combines with J gene TRBJ2-3; TRBD2 aligns across 14 bases. The CDR3 contains 21 residues. Germline V CDR1 and CDR2: MGHRA, YSYEKL. V dropped 4 bases and J dropped 1; count of bases not matched to a gene: 16. This CDR3 is CASSRSVKTSGRASGTDTQYF. CDR3 in DNA: TGCGCCAGCAGCCGCTCCGTTAAGACTAGCGGGAGGGCCTCAGGCACAGATACGCAGTATTTT.

The chain is built from TRBV9 and TRBJ2-5; 7 bases line up with TRBD2. In germline, CDR1 is SGDLS, CDR2 YYNGEE. V lost 0 bases to trimming and J lost 2 bases; unmatched junction nucleotides: 4. CDR3 length: 15 residues. The CDR3 region has the DNA TGTGCCAGCAGCGTAGCGGCGGGAGTGCAAGAGACCCAGTACTTC. This codes for CASSVAAGVQETQYF.

This chain uses TRBV15 with TRBJ2-2; D is unresolved. CDR1 is LNHNV, CDR2 YYDKDF, per germline (reference sequence). V was trimmed by 0 bases and J by 6 bases, leaving 11 bases between them. This CDR3 has 15 amino acids. Written as DNA, the CDR3 is TGTGCCACCAGCAGAGATCTGAAGTTGCCCGGGGAGCTGTTTTTT. It is translated as CATSRDLKLPGELFF.

The CDR3 loop reads CASSLKTTSGRVNEQFF. CDR3 coding DNA: TGTGCCAGCAGTTTAAAGACAACTAGCGGGAGGGTCAATGAGCAGTTCTTC. The J gene is TRBJ2-1, the V gene TRBV12-3 or TRBV12-4, with TRBD2 identical over 13 bases. V lost 2 bases, J lost 6 bases, and 7 bases stayed unmatched. This CDR3 comprises 17 residues.

This clonotype was observed a handful of times. The rearrangement uses TRBV10-3 and TRBJ2-7; maybe TRBD1 (6 bases). V was clipped by 9 bases and J by 3 bases, with 27 bases between them. This CDR3 has 17 amino acids. Germline V CDR1 and CDR2: ENHRY, SYGVKD. The CDR3 reads CAIDRTDVDLIFYEQYF. The CDR3 nucleotides are TGTGCCATTGACAGGACTGACGTCGACTTAATCTTCTACGAGCAGTACTTC.

The rearrangement uses TRBV5-1 and TRBJ2-7, with 7 bases lining up with TRBD1. CDR3 length: 14 amino acids. Losses at the gene ends were 4 bases for V and 2 bases for J; bases not matched to a gene: 6. The V gene's germline CDR1 is SGHRS and CDR2 YFSETQ. CDR3 DNA: TGCGCCAGCAGCCCGGGACAGACACCCTACGAGCAGTACTTC. As protein: CASSPGQTPYEQYF.

This rearrangement joins TRBV28 to TRBJ2-5; D remains unclear. The CDR3 loop spans 17 amino acids. Germline values: CDR1 MDHEN, CDR2 SYDVKM. Trimming shortened V by 3 bases and J by 2 bases, and 19 bases separated the two germline ends. The CDR3 protein is CASSFDIARNEQETQYF. CDR3 nucleotide sequence: TGTGCCAGCAGTTTTGATATCGCTCGGAATGAACAAGAGACCCAGTACTTC.

This clonotype was recorded a few times. The chain has TRBV4-1 and TRBJ2-7; D perhaps matches TRBD2 (5 bases). The ends were cut back, 4 bases at V and 3 bases at J, with 16 bases in the middle. Germline CDR1 reads MGHRA; CDR2 reads YSYEKL. The CDR3 runs 15 residues. The CDR3 region has the DNA TGCGCCAGCAGCCGCTCCGACTACCTAGGCTACGAGCAGTACTTC. This codes for CASSRSDYLGYEQYF.

In its sample, this clonotype was seen a few times. At one end, the junction sequence differs from germline, possibly due to a read error. The chain has TRBV20-1 and TRBJ2-7, with TRBD2 as a possible D gene (6 bases). CDR1 and CDR2 (germline): DFQATT, SNEGSKA (reference sequence). CDR3 length: 10 amino acids. CDR3 in amino acids: CSASWGEVAF. The CDR3 bases are TGCAGTGCTAGTTGGGGGGAGGTGGCCTTC.

This chain links TRBV6-5 with TRBJ1-3; D ambiguous. Trimming took off 4 bases at V and 0 bases at J, with 16 bases between the two ends. This CDR3 contains 17 residues. Germline CDR1 is MNHEY and CDR2 is SVGAGI. CDR3 in DNA: TGTGCCAGCAGTTGGTCCCCCAGTGCAAGCTCTGGAAACACCATATATTTT. This encodes CASSWSPSASSGNTIYF.